The 19 T cell receptor beta chains below come from one sample, sequenced in a study of shared clonotypes between healthy human individuals. Generated by immunoSEQ multiplex PCR, the TCRdb table keeps only in-frame clones and is missing some. The sample yields 2 million to 2.5 million clones, 85% to 95% seen once. Specimen: naive CD4+ T cells from PBMCs. The sample's subset: CD45RA+ positively selected. The receptors stem from a man between 18 and 29 years old in good health. Some clones in this sample may be carry-over from other donors' samples.

The chain combines TRBV28 with TRBJ2-7, with 8 bases fitting TRBD2. V lost 4 bases, J lost 2 bases, and 10 bases stayed unmatched. The CDR3 runs 16 residues. Per germline, CDR1 MDHEN and CDR2 SYDVKM. In nucleotides, the CDR3 is TGTGCCAGCAGTTCCCTCGGGAGCGGGGGTACCTACGAGCAGTACTTC. Encoded protein: CASSSLGSGGTYEQYF. Based on the CDR3 plus reference TRBV28 and TRBJ2-7, the full variable domain is DVKVTQSSRYLVKRTGEKVFLECVQDMDHENMFWYRQDPGLGLRLIYFSYDVKMKEKGDIPEGYSVSREKKERFSLILESASTNQTSMYLCASSSLGSGGTYEQYFGPGTRLTVT.

The J gene is TRBJ2-6, the V gene TRBV30, with D unresolved. Germline V gene sequence: CDR1 GTSNPN, CDR2 SVGIG (reference sequence). The CDR3 spans 19 residues. V was pared by 1 base and J by 1 base, with 20 bases between. Here the CDR3 reads CAWSEGWRKQRSGANVLTF. In nucleotides, the CDR3 is TGTGCCTGGAGTGAAGGGTGGCGGAAACAAAGATCTGGGGCCAACGTCCTGACTTTC.

In its sample, this clone was seen a few times. The sample contains more than one DNA sequence encoding this CDR3. The J gene is TRBJ1-1, the V gene TRBV29-1, with D uncertain. V lost 4 bases, J lost 0 bases, and 9 bases lay in between. Per the germline V gene, CDR1 is SQVTM and CDR2 is ANQGSEA. The CDR3 loop spans 13 amino acids. CDR3 coding DNA: TGCAGCGTTGGTGGCCAATTGAACACTGAAGCTTTCTTT. Amino acid sequence: CSVGGQLNTEAFF.

The genes are TRBV7-8 and TRBJ2-7, with D perhaps TRBD1 (7 bases). Germline V gene data show CDR1 as SGHVS and CDR2 as FQNEAQ. Trimming took off 0 bases at V and 5 bases at J, with 14 bases between the two ends. The CDR3 loop spans 15 amino acids. The CDR3 spells CASSLAGGQTDEQYF. The CDR3 DNA sequence: TGTGCCAGCAGCTTAGCGGGGGGACAGACCGACGAGCAGTACTTC. Filled out from reference TRBV7-8 and TRBJ2-7, the complete variable domain reads GAGVSQSPRYKVAKRGQDVALRCDPISGHVSLFWYQQALGQGPEFLTYFQNEAQLDKSGLPSDRFFAERPEGSVSTLKIQRTQQEDSAVYLCASSLAGGQTDEQYFGPGTRLTVT.

The chain joins TRBV18 to TRBJ2-3; 11 positions agree with TRBD1. The germline gives CDR1 KGHSH, CDR2 LQKENI. CDR3 size: 18 residues. Losses at the gene ends were 3 bases for V and 1 base for J; bases not matched to a gene: 9. This CDR3 is CASSPGTGGTLGTDTQYF. The CDR3 DNA follows: TGTGCCAGCTCACCCGGGACAGGGGGGACCCTTGGCACAGATACGCAGTATTTT. Supplemented by reference TRBV18 and TRBJ2-3, the full variable domain reads NAGVMQNPRHLVRRRGQEARLRCSPMKGHSHVYWYRQLPEEGLKFMVYLQKENIIDESGMPKERFSAEFPKEGPSILRIQQVVRGDSAAYFCASSPGTGGTLGTDTQYFGPGTRLTVL.

The chain couples TRBV28 to TRBJ1-4; D might be TRBD1 (5 bases). Germline assignment: CDR1 MDHEN and CDR2 SYDVKM. There are 14 residues in the CDR3. V lost 5 bases and J lost 4, with 11 bases in between. In DNA form, the CDR3 reads TGTGCCAGCAGTCGACAGCTGATTAATGAAAAACTGTTTTTT. This sequence encodes CASSRQLINEKLFF.

The chain combines TRBV27 with TRBJ2-7, with 14 nucleotides matching TRBD2. J lost 7 bases, V lost 5 bases, and 13 bases had no gene match. The germline V gene has CDR1 MNHEY and CDR2 SMNVEV (reference sequence). This CDR3 spans 17 amino acids. In DNA, the CDR3 is TGTGCCAGCAGTCCAGACAAGGGACTAGCGGGAGAGGATGAGCAGTACTTC. It translates to CASSPDKGLAGEDEQYF.

The chain joins TRBV29-1 to TRBJ2-3; D unclear. V was pared by 2 bases and J by 5 bases, with 8 bases between. The CDR3 runs to 12 residues. Germline V lookup: CDR1 SQVTM, CDR2 ANQGSEA. The DNA for the CDR3 is TGCAGCGTTGAACCCCTGCAAGATACGCAGTATTTT. This gives the protein CSVEPLQDTQYF.

In its sample, this clone was seen once. CDR3 protein: CSAWNPTWRAMEDEQFF. Here the CDR3 DNA reads TGCAGCGCCTGGAATCCGACTTGGCGGGCCATGGAGGATGAGCAGTTCTTC. This chain joins TRBV29-1 and TRBJ2-1, with TRBD2 as a possible D gene (5 bases). V lost 7 bases to trimming and J lost 8 bases, with 30 bases between them. The CDR3 is 17 amino acids. Germline CDR1 SQVTM, CDR2 ANQGSEA.

The chain recombines TRBV6-5 with TRBJ2-7; 8 nucleotides match TRBD2. From germline, CDR1 is MNHEY and CDR2 SVGAGI. The CDR3 totals 14 residues. The V gene end was trimmed by 6 bases and the J gene end by 6 bases; junction bases not matched to a gene: 10. CDR3 coding DNA: TGTGCCAGCAGATCCCCGGGGGGGGACGGCGAGCAGTACTTC. Its protein is CASRSPGGDGEQYF.

This clone has just one count. The chain has TRBV2 and TRBJ2-3; 13 bases agree with TRBD2. In germline, CDR1 is SNHLY, CDR2 FYNNEI. The trim removed 7 bases at V and 6 bases at J, leaving 10 bases unmatched. This CDR3 is 16 amino acids long. This chain's CDR3 is CASTPQLAGGLDTQYF. The CDR3 nucleotides read TGTGCCAGCACGCCGCAACTAGCGGGAGGGCTGGATACGCAGTATTTT.

This clone was seen a single time. The chain employs TRBV28 and TRBJ1-1; a weak D match, TRBD1 (6 bases). V was shortened by 5 bases and J by 3 bases, with 22 bases between the two germline ends. CDR1 and CDR2 from the germline V gene are MDHEN and SYDVKM. The CDR3 spans 17 residues. The DNA for the CDR3 is TGTGCCAGCAGTGAGCGCATTTGGGGGGCGAGGCACACTGAAGCTTTCTTT. Translating gives CASSERIWGARHTEAFF.

V and J are TRBV9 and TRBJ2-1; no firm D call. The CDR3 has 13 amino acids. Germline assignment: CDR1 SGDLS and CDR2 YYNGEE. Trimming left V 5 bases short and J 4 bases short, with 10 bases between. Written as DNA, the CDR3 is TGTGCCAGCAGGGGTGGGGAATACAATGAGCAGTTCTTC. Translated: CASRGGEYNEQFF.

This chain connects TRBV6-6 to TRBJ1-2; D uncertain. The germline V gene has CDR1 MNHNY and CDR2 SVGAGI (reference sequence). The CDR3 has 12 residues. Deletions cut 6 bases from V and 5 bases from J, with 10 bases between. CDR3 nucleotide sequence: TGTGCCAGCAGCTACCGTACTTATGGCTACACCTTC. It codes for CASSYRTYGYTF.

V is TRBV28 and J is TRBJ2-5; D ambiguous. The CDR3 consists of 14 residues. Germline assignment: CDR1 MDHEN and CDR2 SYDVKM. V lost 6 bases, J lost 1 base, and 12 bases lay in between. The CDR3, as DNA: TGTGCCAGCAGCCCGCTGAGGTTCCAAGAGACCCAGTACTTC. Amino acids: CASSPLRFQETQYF.

The sample holds a few counts of this clone. The chain joins TRBV28 to TRBJ2-5; D possibly corresponds to TRBD1 (7 bases). Germline V CDR1 and CDR2: MDHEN, SYDVKM. Trimming removed 3 bases from V and 5 bases from J, with 13 bases in between. This CDR3 region has 14 residues. Written as DNA, the CDR3 is TGTGCCAGCAGTTTGGCGGGACAGTGGGAGACCCAGTACTTC. It encodes CASSLAGQWETQYF.

The rearrangement uses TRBV14 and TRBJ1-2; tentative D call: TRBD1 (5 bases). The CDR3 extends over 15 amino acids. CDR1 and CDR2 (germline): SGHDN, FVKESK. The V and J ends lost 5 bases and 2 bases respectively, with 15 bases between them. Here the CDR3 reads CASSSYPGGNYGYTF. CDR3 nucleotides: TGTGCCAGCAGCTCCTACCCCGGGGGGAACTATGGCTACACCTTC.

The rearrangement uses TRBV5-1 and TRBJ1-2; possibly TRBD1 for D (6 bases). This CDR3 has 17 residues. The germline V gene encodes CDR1 SGHRS and CDR2 YFSETQ. The V end lost 2 bases, the J end lost 2 bases, and 19 bases lay between the germline ends. CDR3 in amino acids: CASSFDRFSGLNYGYTF. The CDR3 DNA reads as TGCGCCAGCAGCTTCGACAGGTTCAGTGGGTTGAACTATGGCTACACCTTC.

The V and J genes are TRBV28 and TRBJ1-3; 12 bases line up with TRBD1. The CDR3 runs to 17 residues. The germline gives CDR1 MDHEN, CDR2 SYDVKM. V shed 2 bases, J shed 4 bases, and the junction held 6 bases outside the gene matches. The DNA of the CDR3 is TGTGCCAGCAGTTTAGGTCCGGGACAGGGGGCAGGAAACACCATATATTTT. It codes for CASSLGPGQGAGNTIYF.